These 25 T cell receptor beta chains were sequenced from one sample in a study of blood T cell repertoires in COVID-19 (TCRdb year 2020). Library method: the immunoSEQ multiplex PCR assay. TCRdb retrieved this table from immuneACCESS and kept in-frame rearrangements only. Not all clones are present; in checked studies, unresolved V genes account for under half, and no reason is known for the remainder. This sample lists around 230,000 clones; roughly 87% were detected once. Jointly, the top ten make up approximately 7.6% of the sample. Sequencing input: peripheral blood. These receptors all come from a man aged 55 to 70 who had recovered from COVID-19.

Note on this clone: The same CDR3 can be traced to other DNA sequences in this sample. V gene TRBV5-1 combines with J gene TRBJ2-3; maybe TRBD1 (6 bases). Trimming cost V 4 bases and J 1 base, with 10 bases left between them. Germline V gene lookup returns CDR1 SGHRS and CDR2 YFSETQ. This CDR3 region has 14 residues. The CDR3 spells CASSRDTRTDTQYF. CDR3 bases: TGCGCCAGCAGCCGGGACACGCGCACAGATACGCAGTATTTT.

DNA of the CDR3: TGTGCCAGCAGCTCCGGACTAGTGCGGGGGAATGAGCAGTTCTTC. As protein: CASSSGLVRGNEQFF. The rearrangement links TRBV9 to TRBJ2-1; 7 positions agree with TRBD2. The CDR3 runs to 15 residues. The V segment lost 4 bases and the J segment 7 bases; nucleotides outside the gene matches: 11. Per germline, CDR1 SGDLS and CDR2 YYNGEE.

J is TRBJ2-4 and V is TRBV7-8, with D maybe TRBD1 (5 bases). The V gene's germline CDR1 is SGHVS and CDR2 FQNEAQ. Trimming pared 1 base from V and 1 base from J, leaving 11 bases between. The CDR3 spans 16 residues. Here the CDR3 reads CASSLGAGFAKNIQYF. CDR3 nucleotide sequence: TGTGCCAGCAGCTTAGGGGCAGGGTTCGCCAAAAACATTCAGTACTTC.

V and J are TRBV13 and TRBJ1-2, with 7 bases aligning to TRBD1. Germline values: CDR1 PRHDT, CDR2 FYEKMQ (reference sequence). V gave up 0 bases and J gave up 7 bases; unmatched junction bases: 8. The CDR3 is made up of 15 amino acids. The CDR3: CASSLGTGYQAGYTF. CDR3 sequence (DNA): TGTGCCAGCAGCTTAGGGACAGGGTACCAGGCTGGCTACACCTTC.

The chain employs TRBV6-5 and TRBJ2-5; TRBD2 is a possible D gene (6 bases). CDR1 and CDR2 (germline): MNHEY, SVGAGI. Trimming left V 5 bases short and J 3 bases short, with 16 bases between. The length of the CDR3 is 15 residues. The CDR3 sequence is CASSRGGMGEETQYF. The CDR3 DNA follows: TGTGCCAGCAGTCGGGGCGGGATGGGGGAAGAGACCCAGTACTTC.

This rearrangement joins TRBV11-2 to TRBJ2-7; 7 bases are a match to TRBD1. This CDR3 contains 15 residues. J gave up 3 bases and V 6 bases, and 11 bases lay outside the gene matches. Germline CDR1 SGHAT, CDR2 FQNNGV. DNA for the CDR3: TGTGCCAGCAGTTGGGGACAGACCAAAAACTACGAGCAGTACGTC. Translating it yields CASSWGQTKNYEQYV.

The V call is TRBV4-1, the J call TRBJ1-6, with unresolved D. The CDR3 spans 16 residues. Germline CDR1 reads MGHRA; CDR2 reads YSYEKL. Trimming removed 4 bases from V and 4 bases from J, with 14 bases in between. CDR3 sequence: CASSRGSAVYNSPLHF. In DNA form, the CDR3 reads TGCGCCAGCAGCCGAGGCTCGGCGGTTTATAATTCACCCCTCCACTTT.

This clone was picked up a small number of times. V and J are TRBV3-1 (or the pseudogene TRBV3-2) and TRBJ2-6; 8 nucleotides match TRBD1. CDR1 is LGHDT and CDR2 is YNNKEL in the germline V gene (reference sequence). The CDR3 is 17 residues long. J gave up 1 base and V 4 bases, and 6 bases lay outside the gene matches. The CDR3 sequence: CASSRTGRTSGANVLTF. CDR3 nucleotide sequence: TGTGCCAGCAGCCGGACAGGGCGGACATCTGGGGCCAACGTCCTGACTTTC.

This clone occurred a few times. The sample contains more than one DNA sequence encoding this CDR3. The chain is built from TRBV5-1 and TRBJ1-1, with 8 bases identical to TRBD1. There are 14 residues in the CDR3. Germline V gene sequence: CDR1 SGHRS, CDR2 YFSETQ. Losses at the gene ends were 2 bases for V and 2 bases for J; bases not matched to a gene: 2. CDR3 DNA sequence: TGCGCCAGCAGCTTACAGGGGGGAAACACTGAAGCTTTCTTT. Translating it yields CASSLQGGNTEAFF.

This clone was observed at least ten times. V usage is TRBV5-1 and J usage is TRBJ2-7, with D perhaps TRBD1 (5 bases). The germline V gene encodes CDR1 SGHRS and CDR2 YFSETQ. The CDR3 contains 13 residues. With 7 bases removed from V and 4 bases from J, the gap between germline ends came to 15 bases. The CDR3 is CASAEYGAYEQYF. The CDR3 DNA is TGCGCCAGCGCAGAATATGGGGCTTACGAGCAGTACTTC.

The chain is built from TRBV7-9 and TRBJ2-7; 9 bases line up with TRBD1. V dropped 5 bases and J dropped 3; count of bases not matched to a gene: 5. The CDR3 has 14 residues. The V gene's germline CDR1 is SEHNR and CDR2 FQNEAQ (reference sequence). The CDR3 DNA reads TGTGCCAGCAGCCGTCCGGGACAGGGCTACGAGCAGTACTTC. Translation gives CASSRPGQGYEQYF.

The rearrangement uses TRBV7-9 and TRBJ1-2, with D maybe TRBD1 (5 bases). The CDR3 is 13 residues long. The V gene's germline CDR1 is SEHNR and CDR2 FQNEAQ (reference sequence). Trimming took 5 bases from V and 3 from J, leaving 10 bases between them. This CDR3 is CASSPGGYYGYTF. The CDR3 DNA follows: TGTGCCAGCAGCCCTGGGGGGTACTATGGCTACACCTTC.

This rearrangement joins TRBV5-1 to TRBJ1-3; tentative D call: TRBD1 (5 bases). The germline V and J ends were trimmed by 4 bases and 3 bases, with 11 bases remaining between them. There are 14 residues in the CDR3. The germline CDR1 and CDR2 sequences are SGHRS and YFSETQ. CDR3 protein: CASSRGTDGNTIYF. CDR3 DNA sequence: TGCGCCAGCAGCCGCGGGACGGATGGAAACACCATATATTTT.

This chain uses TRBV27 with TRBJ1-1; D gene unclear. The CDR3 has 17 amino acids. Trimming left V 2 bases short and J 1 base short, with 17 bases between. Germline V gene lookup returns CDR1 MNHEY and CDR2 SMNVEV (reference sequence). CDR3 sequence reads: CASSLAGPPRGNTEAFF. The CDR3 bases are TGTGCCAGCAGTTTAGCGGGCCCCCCACGAGGGAACACTGAAGCTTTCTTT.

This clone came up once. This chain uses TRBV5-1 with TRBJ1-6, with unresolved D. The CDR3 is 14 residues long. V was pared by 0 bases and J by 6 bases, with 7 bases between. The germline V gene has CDR1 SGHRS and CDR2 YFSETQ. In DNA form, the CDR3 reads TGCGCCAGCAGCTTGGAGCCGGTTAATTCACCCCTCCACTTT. Amino acid sequence: CASSLEPVNSPLHF.

This sequence joins TRBV5-6 and TRBJ1-3; D is unclear. The CDR3 consists of 16 residues. V was trimmed by 6 bases and J by 6 bases, leaving 22 bases between them. Germline V CDR1 and CDR2: SGHDT, YYEEEE. This CDR3 is CASTNLGPGAVNTIYF. The CDR3 nucleotides read TGTGCCAGCACCAACTTAGGACCCGGAGCGGTAAACACCATATATTTT.

The rearrangement joins TRBV5-1 to TRBJ1-1; D is perhaps TRBD1 (5 bases). The germline V gene encodes CDR1 SGHRS and CDR2 YFSETQ. The CDR3 contains 14 residues. The V end was cut by 6 bases, the J end by 2 bases, with 14 bases between. In DNA, the CDR3 is TGCGCCAGCACCCGGGGGGGAGCCAACACTGAAGCTTTCTTT. Amino acids: CASTRGGANTEAFF.

The chain carries TRBV6-2 or TRBV6-3 and TRBJ2-7; 10 bases align to TRBD1. This CDR3 contains 13 residues. V shed 4 bases, J shed 4 bases, and the junction held 1 base outside the gene matches. CDR1 and CDR2 from the germline V gene are MNHEY and SVGEGT. CDR3 in amino acids: CASSSDRGYEQYF. In DNA form, the CDR3 reads TGTGCCAGCAGTTCGGACAGGGGGTACGAGCAGTACTTC.

V gene TRBV21-1 combines with J gene TRBJ1-1; the tabulated D call, TRBD1, remains unverified against the DNA. TRBV21-1 is a documented pseudogene. CDR3 size: 15 residues. CDR3 DNA: TGTGCCAGCAGCAAACCGGACAGTTCGAACACTGAAGCTTTCTTT. This encodes CASSKPDSSNTEAFF.

The chain couples TRBV20-1 to TRBJ2-3; D gene uncertain. The CDR3 totals 11 residues. The V gene's germline CDR1 is DFQATT and CDR2 SNEGSKA (reference sequence). V dropped 6 bases and J dropped 1 base, with 5 bases sitting between them. In nucleotides, the CDR3 is TGCAGTGCACACCGCACAGATACGCAGTATTTT. Translated, it gives CSAHRTDTQYF.

The chain has TRBV7-6 and TRBJ2-1; TRBD1 matches 9 bases. The CDR3 consists of 14 residues. Germline V CDR1 and CDR2: SGHVS, FNYEAQ. Losses at the gene ends were 2 bases for V and 10 bases for J; bases not matched to a gene: 6. The DNA for the CDR3 is TGTGCCAGCAGCTTAACGGACAGGGGACGCGAGCAGTTCTTC. This encodes CASSLTDRGREQFF. The complete variable domain, with remaining parts taken from reference TRBV7-6 and TRBJ2-1, reads GAGVSQSPRYKVTKRGQDVALRCDPISGHVSLYWYRQALGQGPEFLTYFNYEAQQDKSGLPNDRFSAERPEGSISTLTIQRTEQRDSAMYRCASSLTDRGREQFFGPGTRLTVL.

The chain combines TRBV6-5 with TRBJ2-3, with a possible D match to TRBD2 (7 bases). The CDR3 is made up of 14 amino acids. The germline CDR1 and CDR2 sequences are MNHEY and SVGAGI. The CDR3 DNA sequence: TGTGCAAGCTTGGCTGGGGGGGCCACAGATACGCAGTATTTT. Protein product: CASLAGGATDTQYF.

The chain joins TRBV9 to TRBJ2-7, with 7 bases aligning to TRBD2. Germline CDR1 reads SGDLS; CDR2 reads YYNGEE. Trimming removed 4 bases from V and 2 bases from J; junction bases left unmatched: 3. The length of the CDR3 is 13 residues. This CDR3 reads CASSPGGTYEQYF. The DNA for the CDR3 is TGTGCCAGCAGCCCGGGGGGAACCTACGAGCAGTACTTC.

This clone came up once. J is TRBJ2-3 and V is TRBV24-1, with a tentative D call TRBD2 (5 bases). The CDR3 totals 16 residues. The germline V gene has CDR1 KGHDR and CDR2 SFDVKD. Trimming left V 4 bases short and J 1 base short, with 14 bases between. The DNA for the CDR3 is TGTGCCACCAGTGACCCCGGGATCGGGGGCACAGATACGCAGTATTTT. It encodes CATSDPGIGGTDTQYF.

The CDR3 is CASSSLLALNTGELFF. In DNA, the CDR3 is TGCGCCAGCAGCTCACTACTAGCGCTGAACACCGGGGAGCTGTTTTTT. This sequence joins TRBV5-1 and TRBJ2-2; 7 nucleotides align to TRBD2. This CDR3 has 16 amino acids. Germline trimming cut 3 bases from V and 1 base from J; bases unmatched to any gene: 6. CDR1 and CDR2 from the germline V gene are SGHRS and YFSETQ.